Below, 18 T cell receptor beta chains from the same sample are listed, as sequenced in a study of T-cell memory formation after mild COVID-19. MiXCR, run by TCRdb on the 5' RACE reads, gives a single entry per CDR3 protein. This table has approximately 200,000 distinct CDR3 sequences, under 20% appearing once. Sequenced sample: PBMCs or a T cell subset sorted from them (not recorded which). Receptor source: an adult woman who had mild COVID-19 (a few samples of this study predate the infection). Cell type and time point are not known.

V usage is TRBV4-3 and J usage is TRBJ1-1, with D possibly matching TRBD1 (6 bases). This CDR3 is built from 16 residues. The germline V gene has CDR1 LGHNA and CDR2 YSLEER. Trimming cost V 3 bases and J 4 bases, with 18 bases left between them. CDR3 bases: TGCGCCAGCAGCCACCTCTCAGGGGCCCCGGGCACTGAAGCTTTCTTT. Translating gives CASSHLSGAPGTEAFF.

The chain joins TRBV19 to TRBJ1-1, with 11 bases aligning to TRBD1. The germline gives CDR1 LNHDA, CDR2 SQIVND (reference sequence). The ends lost 6 bases at V and 5 bases at J; junction bases unmatched: 8. The CDR3 has 15 residues. CDR3 nucleotide sequence: TGTGCCAGTAGCGTGGACAGGGGGCACGTTACTGAAGCTTTCTTT. Amino acids: CASSVDRGHVTEAFF.

The V and J genes are TRBV5-1 and TRBJ1-2; the match to TRBD1 covers 7 bases. The CDR3 has 15 amino acids. Germline trimming cut 2 bases from V and 6 bases from J; bases unmatched to any gene: 10. Per the germline V gene, CDR1 is SGHRS and CDR2 is YFSETQ. The CDR3 is CASSFDRDVWDGYTF. CDR3 in DNA: TGCGCCAGCAGCTTTGACAGGGATGTTTGGGATGGCTACACCTTC.

This clonotype was seen ten or more times. This sequence joins TRBV20-1 and TRBJ2-3; no reliable D call. The germline V gene encodes CDR1 DFQATT and CDR2 SNEGSKA (reference sequence). Trimming stripped 4 bases from V and 7 bases from J, with 9 bases between. This CDR3 has 11 amino acids. The CDR3: CSAISLHTQYF. The DNA for the CDR3 is TGCAGTGCTATTTCTCTGCATACGCAGTATTTT.

This clonotype was counted a few times. The V and J genes are TRBV24-1 and TRBJ2-3; D may match TRBD1 or TRBD2 (5 bases each). The V gene's germline CDR1 is KGHDR and CDR2 SFDVKD. Trimming took 4 bases from V and 0 from J, leaving 13 bases between them. The CDR3 sequence is 16 residues long. In DNA, the CDR3 is TGTGCCACCAGTGACCGGGACGGCCTTAGCACAGATACGCAGTATTTT. Encoded protein: CATSDRDGLSTDTQYF.

This clonotype has just a few counts. The rearrangement links TRBV6-2 or TRBV6-3 to TRBJ2-1; D is uncertain. The CDR3 is made up of 16 amino acids. Trimming cost V 0 bases and J 6 bases, with 15 bases left between them. Per the germline V gene, CDR1 is MNHEY and CDR2 is SVGEGT. CDR3 coding DNA: TGTGCCAGCAGTTACTCGCGAAGCCACTCATTCAATGAGCAGTTCTTC. Encoded protein: CASSYSRSHSFNEQFF.

This clonotype occurred a few times. The junction departs from the called germline gene at one end, perhaps through a read error. This sequence joins TRBV2 and TRBJ2-3, with D perhaps matching TRBD1 or TRBD2 (5 bases each). The CDR3 runs to 16 residues. Germline CDR1 is SNHLY and CDR2 is FYNNEI. CDR3 sequence reads: CASRRGSDRVTVTQYF. In DNA, the CDR3 is TGTGCCAGCAGGAGGGGTAGCGATCGAGTTACAGTTACGCAGTATTTT.

Worth noting for this clonotype: Given a much more abundant clone one base away, this may be a read error. This chain joins TRBV27 and TRBJ1-2; no clear D. The CDR3 runs 13 residues. Germline CDR1 and CDR2: MNHEY and SMNVEV (reference sequence). CDR3 sequence: CASKSLSNCGYTF. CDR3 DNA sequence: TGTGCCAGCAAGTCCCTCAGTAACTGTGGCTACACCTTC.

This chain uses TRBV10-3 with TRBJ2-1; 8 nucleotides agree with TRBD1. CDR1 ENHRY and CDR2 SYGVKD come from the germline V gene. The ends lost 7 bases at V and 7 bases at J; junction bases unmatched: 9. CDR3 size: 14 residues. The CDR3 loop reads CAITRQGARNEQFF. The CDR3 region has the DNA TGTGCCATCACCAGGCAGGGGGCAAGGAATGAGCAGTTCTTC.

This rearrangement joins TRBV7-6 to TRBJ2-1; D is unclear. This CDR3 region has 15 residues. Germline V gene data show CDR1 as SGHVS and CDR2 as FNYEAQ. Between the trimmed V and J ends, which lost 1 base and 2 bases, there was a span of 9 bases. The DNA for the CDR3 is TGTGCCAGCAGCTTAGGACTGGGAACCTACAATGAGCAGTTCTTC. The encoded protein is CASSLGLGTYNEQFF.

This sequence joins TRBV25-1 and TRBJ1-1; D gene ambiguous. The CDR3 spans 11 residues. V lost 3 bases to trimming and J lost 11 bases, with 10 bases between them. The germline gives CDR1 MGHDK, CDR2 SYGVNS. CDR3 DNA sequence: TGTGCCAGCAGTGATTTACGTCGGGCTTTCTTT. Its protein is CASSDLRRAFF.

This clonotype was picked up a small number of times. V gene TRBV5-1 combines with J gene TRBJ2-7, with 9 bases aligning to TRBD1. The V segment lost 4 bases and the J segment 3 bases; nucleotides outside the gene matches: 8. Germline V gene data show CDR1 as SGHRS and CDR2 as YFSETQ. The CDR3 spans 15 residues. The CDR3 is CASSIGTGSFYEQYF. The CDR3, as DNA: TGCGCCAGCAGCATCGGGACAGGGTCCTTCTACGAGCAGTACTTC.

The genes are TRBV10-3 and TRBJ2-3; the match to TRBD2 covers 13 bases. V gave up 8 bases and J gave up 4 bases; unmatched junction bases: 3. Germline V CDR1 and CDR2: ENHRY, SYGVKD. The CDR3 covers 14 residues. This chain's CDR3 is CAIGLAGDPDTQYF. CDR3 bases: TGTGCCATCGGACTAGCGGGGGACCCAGATACGCAGTATTTT.

The chain links TRBV7-9 to TRBJ2-5, with a weak D call TRBD2 (5 bases). Germline V lookup: CDR1 SEHNR, CDR2 FQNEAQ (reference sequence). Trimming shortened V by 3 bases and J by 4 bases, and 9 bases separated the two germline ends. The length of the CDR3 is 13 residues. CDR3 region: CASSFLGRETQYF. For the CDR3, the DNA is TGTGCCAGCAGCTTTCTAGGGAGAGAGACCCAGTACTTC.

This clonotype was seen only a few times. The CDR3 coding sequence is TGTGCCAGCAGCTTAGAAATCGACACCGGGGAGCTGTTTTTT. This translates into CASSLEIDTGELFF. The chain joins TRBV7-9 to TRBJ2-2, with no clear D. The CDR3 contains 14 residues. Trimming took 1 base from V and 3 from J, leaving 6 bases between them. CDR1 is SEHNR and CDR2 is FQNEAQ in the germline V gene (reference sequence).

The rearrangement joins TRBV5-1 to TRBJ2-3; 8 positions match TRBD2. V shed 2 bases, J shed 1 base, and the junction held 3 bases outside the gene matches. The CDR3 sequence is 15 residues long. Germline V gene data show CDR1 as SGHRS and CDR2 as YFSETQ. DNA of the CDR3: TGCGCCAGCAGCTTAGCGGGGGCTGGCACAGATACGCAGTATTTT. Its translation: CASSLAGAGTDTQYF.

The chain is built from TRBV6-6 and TRBJ2-6; possibly TRBD1 for D (6 bases). Trimming shortened V by 8 bases and J by 4 bases, and 12 bases separated the two germline ends. Looked up from germline, CDR1 is MNHNY and CDR2 is SVGAGI (reference sequence). This CDR3 has 14 residues. CDR3 in amino acids: CASAQGSGANVLTF. The CDR3, as DNA: TGTGCCAGCGCCCAGGGGTCCGGGGCCAACGTCCTGACTTTC.

This clonotype was seen a few times. V usage is TRBV10-3 and J usage is TRBJ2-7, with 8 bases fitting TRBD1. V lost 8 bases to trimming and J lost 1 base; unmatched junction nucleotides: 4. Germline V CDR1 and CDR2: ENHRY, SYGVKD. This CDR3 comprises 13 residues. The CDR3 coding sequence is TGTGCCATCGCCAGGACAGGGTCCTACGAGCAGTACTTC. Residues: CAIARTGSYEQYF.